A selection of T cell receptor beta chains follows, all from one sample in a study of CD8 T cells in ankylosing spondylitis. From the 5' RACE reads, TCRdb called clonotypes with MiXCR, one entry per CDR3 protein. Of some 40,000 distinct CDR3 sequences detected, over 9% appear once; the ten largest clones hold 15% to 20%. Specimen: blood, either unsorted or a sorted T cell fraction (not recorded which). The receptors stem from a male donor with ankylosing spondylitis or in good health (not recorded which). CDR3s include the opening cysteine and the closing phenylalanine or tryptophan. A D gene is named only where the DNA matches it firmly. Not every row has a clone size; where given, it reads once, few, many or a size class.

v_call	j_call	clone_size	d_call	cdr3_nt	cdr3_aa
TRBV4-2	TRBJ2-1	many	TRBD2	TGTGCCAGCAGCCAAATGGGACTAGCGGGAGGGAGCTCCTACAATGAGCAGTTCTTC	CASSQMGLAGGSSYNEQFF
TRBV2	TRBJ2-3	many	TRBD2	TGTGCCAGCAGGCAGCGGGAGATAGGCACAGATACGCAGTATTTT	CASRQREIGTDTQYF
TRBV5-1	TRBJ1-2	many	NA	TGCGCCAGCAGCTTGAACAGGGATAACTATGGCTACACCTTC	CASSLNRDNYGYTF
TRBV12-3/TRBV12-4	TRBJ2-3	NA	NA	TGTGCCTTCAGTTTTAGGGCGAGGGGAGTCTCGGGCACAGATACGCAGTATTTT	CAFSFRARGVSGTDTQYF
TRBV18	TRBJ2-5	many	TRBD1	TGTGCCAGCTCTCCGACAGGGCAAGAGACCCAGTACTTC	CASSPTGQETQYF
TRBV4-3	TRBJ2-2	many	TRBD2	TGCGCCAGCAGCCAAGATTTAGGGACTAGCGGGAGTCTCACCGGGGAGCTGTTTTTT	CASSQDLGTSGSLTGELFF
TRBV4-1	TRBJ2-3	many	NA	TGCGCCAGCAGCCAAGGAGCAGGGTATGGAAATACGCAGTATTTT	CASSQGAGYGNTQYF
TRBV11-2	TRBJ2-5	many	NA	TGTGCCAGCAGCTCTTGGGCGGACAGACTTCAAGAGACCCAGTACTTC	CASSSWADRLQETQYF
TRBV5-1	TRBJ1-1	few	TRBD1	TGCGCCAGCAGCCAAACTCCGGGGACAGGGGGCCTGAACACTGAAGCTTTCTTT	CASSQTPGTGGLNTEAFF
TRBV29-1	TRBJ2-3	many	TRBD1	TGCAGCGTAACGGCCGGGACAGGCCCCACAGATACGCAGTATTTT	CSVTAGTGPTDTQYF
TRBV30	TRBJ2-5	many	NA	TGTGCCACTCAGAGCGCGATGGAGACCCAGTACTTC	CATQSAMETQYF
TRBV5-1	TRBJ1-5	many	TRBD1	TGCGCCAGCAGCTTGGGGGGACAGGGGCCCCAGCCCCAGCATTTT	CASSLGGQGPQPQHF
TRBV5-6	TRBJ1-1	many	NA	TGTGCCAGCAGCTTGGGACAGAAGAACACTGAAGCTTTCTTT	CASSLGQKNTEAFF
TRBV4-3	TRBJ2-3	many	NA	TGCGCCAGCAGCCAGGAGGGTTCTCCTAGCACAGATACGCAGTATTTT	CASSQEGSPSTDTQYF
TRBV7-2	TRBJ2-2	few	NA	TGTGCCAGCCGCAGCCTGAACACCGGGGAGCTGTTTTTT	CASRSLNTGELFF
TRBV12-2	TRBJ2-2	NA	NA	TGTGCAAGTCGCTTAGGATCTAGCGGGATATCCGGGGAGCTGTTTTTT	CASRLGSSGISGELFF
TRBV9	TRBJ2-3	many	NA	TGTGCCAGCAGCGACGGAGGAATCACAGATACGCAGTATTTT	CASSDGGITDTQYF
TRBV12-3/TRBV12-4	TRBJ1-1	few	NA	TGTGCCAGCAGTTTAAGAGAGGCAGCCAGAGCTTTCTTT	CASSLREAARAFF
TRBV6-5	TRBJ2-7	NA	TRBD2	TGTGCCAGCAGTTACACGGGGAGCTTTAGCGGGGGCTACGAGCAGTACTTC	CASSYTGSFSGGYEQYF
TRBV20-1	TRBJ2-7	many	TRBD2	TGCAGTGGCCTATCGGGACTAGGCTTCTCCTACGAGCAGTACTTC	CSGLSGLGFSYEQYF
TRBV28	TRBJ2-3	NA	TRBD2	TGTGCCAGCAGCCCCGGGACTAGCGATTCAGATACGCAGTATTTT	CASSPGTSDSDTQYF
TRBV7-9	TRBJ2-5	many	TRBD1	TGTGCCAGCAGCCCGGGGACAGGGCGCCAGGAGACCCAGTACTTC	CASSPGTGRQETQYF
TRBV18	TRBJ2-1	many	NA	TGTGCCAGCTCACCGGCGGGGGCGTTGAGTTCCTACAATGAGCAGTTCTTC	CASSPAGALSSYNEQFF
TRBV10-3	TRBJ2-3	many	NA	TGTGCCATCAGTGGCGCGGCAGGGGCGAGAAGCACAGATACGCAGTATTTT	CAISGAAGARSTDTQYF
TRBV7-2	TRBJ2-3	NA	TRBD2	TGTGCCAGCAGCTTAGTAGCGGGAGGGCTCTCAGATACGCAGTATTTT	CASSLVAGGLSDTQYF
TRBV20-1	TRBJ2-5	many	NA	TGCAGTGCTAGAGATCAAATCAAGGTCGGGGAAGAGACCCAGTACTTC	CSARDQIKVGEETQYF
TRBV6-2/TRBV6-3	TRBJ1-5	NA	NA	TGTGCCAGCAGACCACAGGAAGCGCACAATCAGCCCCAGCATTTT	CASRPQEAHNQPQHF
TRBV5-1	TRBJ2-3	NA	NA	TGCGCCAGCAGCTTGGCGGACCCGGTCACAGATACGCAGTATTTT	CASSLADPVTDTQYF
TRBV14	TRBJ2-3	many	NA	TGTGCCAGCAGCCCTGGCGAGGGGCGATTCTCCGATACGCAGTATTTT	CASSPGEGRFSDTQYF
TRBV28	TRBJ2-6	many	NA	TGTGCCAGCAGCTTCGTGAACTCTGGGGCCAACGTCCTGACTTTC	CASSFVNSGANVLTF
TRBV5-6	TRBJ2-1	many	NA	TGTGCCAGCAGCTTGACAGGGGGGGATGAGCAGTTCTTC	CASSLTGGDEQFF